The rows below give T cell receptor beta chains drawn from one sample of a study of technical replicates of blood from a few donors. The repertoire was sequenced with immunoSEQ multiplex PCR; TCRdb's copy has only in-frame clones and lacks some. The sample has 50,000 to 70,000 clones, approximately 94% seen once. Sequenced sample: PBMCs. These receptors were taken from a human donor in good health. Some clones in this sample may be carry-over from other donors' samples. Both conserved end residues are trimmed from each CDR3. Each record gives: CDR3 protein, J gene, clone size, V gene. Size is omitted from some rows. Given values are once, few, many or a class for expanded clones.

ASTGTGRNEQY | TRBJ2-7 | . | TRBV2
ASSLVADRGPETQY | TRBJ2-5 | . | TRBV5-1
ASSLAAGPGNEQF | TRBJ2-1 | . | TRBV5-6
ASRKTVDTQY | TRBJ2-3 | . | TRBV11-2
ASSSQGQVYEQY | TRBJ2-7 | once | TRBV11-1
ASKRGSNNEQF | TRBJ2-1 | . | TRBV2
ASREGAARYEQF | TRBJ2-1 | . | TRBV7-9
ASSRGTVGSEQF | TRBJ2-1 | . | TRBV7-6
ASRWGGSSYNSPLH | TRBJ1-6 | . | TRBV19
ASSERTGSRETQY | TRBJ2-5 | . | TRBV7-8
ASSRGTSGTPETQY | TRBJ2-5 | . | TRBV5-1
ASSLTDSDNQPQH | TRBJ1-5 | once | TRBV7-2
ASRAGTGFHEQY | TRBJ2-7 | . | TRBV27
ASRLTISTYEQY | TRBJ2-7 | once | TRBV5-4
ASSGSRVTNEKLF | TRBJ1-4 | . | TRBV11-2
ASSQGSGVIGGGNEQF | TRBJ2-1 | . | TRBV4-3
ASSFAAGYEQY | TRBJ2-7 | . | TRBV6-5
ATRGGGADEQY | TRBJ2-7 | . | TRBV15
ASSPSETSGTHLYEQY | TRBJ2-7 | . | TRBV7-2
ASSQGTGDYEQY | TRBJ2-7 | . | TRBV4-2
ASRRLYNEQF | TRBJ2-1 | once | TRBV25-1
ASSQDLGAVGNTEAF | TRBJ1-1 | . | TRBV4-2
ASSLTGGADTQY | TRBJ2-3 | . | TRBV5-4
ASRPTGSAQETQY | TRBJ2-5 | . | TRBV5-1
ASSVETSGRNTGELF | TRBJ2-2 | . | TRBV9
ASRGGTGLGQPQY | . | . | TRBV7-3
ASSTYDTNEKLF | TRBJ1-4 | once | TRBV5-6
ASSVAWASGSYEQY | TRBJ2-7 | . | TRBV9
ASRGSYNEQF | TRBJ2-1 | . | TRBV6-5
ASSVEAGGPRDTQY | TRBJ2-3 | . | TRBV9
ASSQMTGKNEKLF | TRBJ1-4 | . | TRBV5-4
ASSPPGTGKTGELF | TRBJ2-2 | . | TRBV18
ASSVEGVADTQY | TRBJ2-3 | . | TRBV7-9
ASSLRQSGEQF | TRBJ2-1 | . | TRBV5-4
ASSPSSEGYNEQF | TRBJ2-1 | few | TRBV11-3
ASSFEQGRTDTQY | TRBJ2-3 | . | TRBV5-1
AWDTDSVYGYT | TRBJ1-2 | . | TRBV30
ASSEFRGGEQF | TRBJ2-1 | . | TRBV6-1
ASSPASRGIGSGANVLT | TRBJ2-6 | . | TRBV6-4
ASSSDRVKGEQY | TRBJ2-7 | . | TRBV7-8
ASSYQEGRTQY | TRBJ2-3 | . | TRBV7-3
ASSTEGSEQY | TRBJ2-7 | . | TRBV2
ASRGGGYEQY | TRBJ2-7 | . | TRBV6-6
ASSQVPGGYGYT | TRBJ1-2 | . | TRBV4-2
ASSLVREQF | TRBJ2-1 | . | TRBV11-2
ASSLQGTTNEKLF | TRBJ1-4 | . | TRBV5-4
ASSEGRFSGANVLT | TRBJ2-6 | once | TRBV2
ASSSQRLTGNTIY | TRBJ1-3 | . | TRBV6-5
ASSTPRGANYGYT | TRBJ1-2 | . | TRBV5-4
ASSQDWRLEVWGVN | TRBJ2-5 | . | TRBV4-3
ASGRGYEQY | TRBJ2-7 | . | TRBV12-5
ASSQVRRDDYGYT | TRBJ1-2 | . | TRBV4-3